This TCR beta chain was captured by sequencing in a study of T cell responses to AZD1222 COVID-19 vaccine. In this sample, this clone turned up once. Clones were sequenced by immunoSEQ multiplex PCR, and TCRdb holds only the in-frame ones, with some missing. The table has fewer than 150,000 clones, 89% seen once. This receptor was taken from an adult who received the AZD1222 COVID-19 vaccine. This specimen was peripheral blood, taken 28 days after the second AZD1222 dose.

In DNA, the CDR3 is TGTGCCAGCAGCCCGACCGGGACGCTTTATGGCTACACCTTC. It codes for CASSPTGTLYGYTF. The chain employs TRBV27 and TRBJ1-2; tentative D call: TRBD1 (5 bases). CDR1 and CDR2 (germline): MNHEY, SMNVEV (reference sequence). The V gene lost 6 bases and the J gene lost 5 bases, with 16 bases spanning the gap. This CDR3 contains 14 residues.